The 8 T cell receptor beta chains listed next were all sequenced from one sample in a study of T cell responses to AZD1222 COVID-19 vaccine. Libraries were prepared by immunoSEQ multiplex PCR; TCRdb keeps only in-frame clonotypes and omits some of them. The sample holds some 150,000 clones, about nine tenths seen once. Sample: peripheral blood, taken on day 0 of AZD1222 vaccination. All receptors derive from an adult in good health.

The chain recombines TRBV28 with TRBJ1-5, with D perhaps TRBD1 (6 bases). CDR3 length: 13 amino acids. Between the trimmed V and J ends, which lost 6 bases and 2 bases, there was a span of 8 bases. The V gene's germline CDR1 is MDHEN and CDR2 SYDVKM. The chain's CDR3 is CASRQGRNQPQHF. The CDR3 DNA is TGTGCCAGCAGACAGGGACGCAATCAGCCCCAGCATTTT.

This clone occurred a few times. The rearrangement uses TRBV23-1 and TRBJ2-5; 10 bases are shared with TRBD1. TRBV23-1 belongs to the ORF category, with a function that is uncertain. The CDR3 totals 15 residues. V lost 0 bases, J lost 4 bases, and 2 bases stayed unmatched. The CDR3 is CASSQSTGGRETQYF. The CDR3 DNA sequence: TGCGCCAGCAGTCAATCGACAGGGGGCCGAGAGACCCAGTACTTC.

Here the CDR3 reads CASSKTDYDTWQYF. CDR3 bases: TGTGCCAGTAGTAAAACAGATTACGATACTTGGCAGTACTTC. The J gene is TRBJ2-7, the V gene TRBV19; D gene unclear. V was cut by 4 bases and J by 9 bases, with 19 bases left in between. Germline V lookup: CDR1 LNHDA, CDR2 SQIVND (reference sequence). This CDR3 has 14 residues.

This chain uses TRBV29-1 with TRBJ2-5; D gene ambiguous. The germline gives CDR1 SQVTM, CDR2 ANQGSEA. The V and J ends lost 6 bases and 3 bases respectively, with 8 bases between them. This CDR3 is built from 11 residues. The DNA of the CDR3 is TGCAGCGTCGTCCCCGAAGAGACCCAGTACTTC. Amino acid sequence: CSVVPEETQYF.

Here the CDR3 DNA reads TGTGCCAGCAGCATTTACCCGCCACAGGGGTATTCTAGCACAGATACGCAGTATTTT. Translating gives CASSIYPPQGYSSTDTQYF. The chain combines TRBV7-2 with TRBJ2-3; 7 bases match TRBD1. There are 19 residues in the CDR3. Germline lookup yields CDR1 SGHTA and CDR2 FQGNSA. V dropped 5 bases and J dropped 0; count of bases not matched to a gene: 17. Full variable domain (rest looked up from reference TRBV7-2 and TRBJ2-3): GAGVSQSPSNKVTEKGKDVELRCDPISGHTALYWYRQSLGQGLEFLIYFQGNSAPDKSGLPSDRFSAERTGGSVSTLTIQRTQQEDSAVYLCASSIYPPQGYSSTDTQYFGPGTRLTVL.

In DNA, the CDR3 is TGCGCCAGCAGCTTTGAGGGGACAGCGGAAAAACTGTTTTTT. It yields the protein CASSFEGTAEKLFF. This sequence joins TRBV5-1 and TRBJ1-4; TRBD1 matches 7 bases. Trimming cost V 2 bases and J 8 bases; bases outside gene matches: 6. The length of the CDR3 is 14 residues. In germline, CDR1 is SGHRS, CDR2 YFSETQ.

A word on this clone: Sequence at one end of the junction differs from germline and may be a read error. The CDR3 is CASSLTGNTGELFF. CDR3 bases: TGTGCTAGCAGCTTAACAGGGAACACCGGGGAGCTGTTTTTT. This chain links TRBV7-7 with TRBJ2-2, with a tentative D call TRBD1 (5 bases). The CDR3 sequence is 14 residues long. Germline V gene data show CDR1 as SSHAT and CDR2 as FNYEAQ (reference sequence).

The chain carries TRBV6-5 and TRBJ1-1; 9 bases are shared with TRBD1. Germline V gene sequence: CDR1 MNHEY, CDR2 SVGAGI. There are 15 residues in the CDR3. The V gene end was trimmed by 5 bases and the J gene end by 3 bases; junction bases not matched to a gene: 7. CDR3 in amino acids: CASSNYRGRYTEAFF. The CDR3 coding sequence is TGTGCCAGCAGTAACTACAGGGGGCGTTACACTGAAGCTTTCTTT.